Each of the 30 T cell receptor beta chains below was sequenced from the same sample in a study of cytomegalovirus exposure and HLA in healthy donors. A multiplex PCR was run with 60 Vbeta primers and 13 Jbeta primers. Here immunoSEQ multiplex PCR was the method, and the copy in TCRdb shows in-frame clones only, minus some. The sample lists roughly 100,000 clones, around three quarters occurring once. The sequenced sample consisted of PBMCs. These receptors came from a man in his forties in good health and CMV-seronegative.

The CDR3 protein is CASRGVYNEQFF. The CDR3 nucleotides read TGTGCCAGCCGAGGCGTCTACAATGAGCAGTTCTTC. The rearrangement uses TRBV6-1 and TRBJ2-1; D gene uncertain. The CDR3 length is 12 residues. Germline V gene sequence: CDR1 MNHNS, CDR2 SASEGT. The V end lost 8 bases, the J end lost 3 bases, and 8 bases lay between the germline ends.

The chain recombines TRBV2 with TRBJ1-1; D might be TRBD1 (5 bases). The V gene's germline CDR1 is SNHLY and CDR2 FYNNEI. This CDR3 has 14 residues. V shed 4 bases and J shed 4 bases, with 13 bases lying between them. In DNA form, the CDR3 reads TGTGCCAGCAGTGGTTTCTTGGGGGGCACTGAAGCTTTCTTT. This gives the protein CASSGFLGGTEAFF.

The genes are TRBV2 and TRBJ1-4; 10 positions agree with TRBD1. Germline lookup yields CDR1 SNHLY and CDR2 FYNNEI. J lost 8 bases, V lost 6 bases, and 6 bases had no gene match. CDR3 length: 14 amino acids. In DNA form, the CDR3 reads TGTGCCAGCAGACTCGGGACAGGGGCGGAAAAACTGTTTTTT. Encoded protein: CASRLGTGAEKLFF. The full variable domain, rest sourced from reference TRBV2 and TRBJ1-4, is EPEVTQTPSHQVTQMGQEVILRCVPISNHLYFYWYRQILGQKVEFLVSFYNNEISEKSEIFDDQFSVERPDGSNFTLKIRSTKLEDSAMYFCASRLGTGAEKLFFGSGTQLSVL.

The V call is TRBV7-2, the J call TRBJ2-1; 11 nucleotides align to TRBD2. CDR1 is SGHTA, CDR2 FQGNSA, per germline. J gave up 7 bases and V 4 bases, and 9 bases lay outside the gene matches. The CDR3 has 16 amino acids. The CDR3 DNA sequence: TGTGCCAGCAGCTCAAAACTAGCGGGGGTTCTGAATGAGCAGTTCTTC. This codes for CASSSKLAGVLNEQFF. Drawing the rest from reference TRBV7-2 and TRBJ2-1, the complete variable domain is GAGVSQSPSNKVTEKGKDVELRCDPISGHTALYWYRQSLGQGLEFLIYFQGNSAPDKSGLPSDRFSAERTGGSVSTLTIQRTQQEDSAVYLCASSSKLAGVLNEQFFGPGTRLTVL.

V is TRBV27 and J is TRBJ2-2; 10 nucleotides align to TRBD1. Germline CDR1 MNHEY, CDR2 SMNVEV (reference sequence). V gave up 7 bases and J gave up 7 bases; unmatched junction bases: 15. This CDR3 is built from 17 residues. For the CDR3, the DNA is TGTGCCAGCACTTTCCAGCCGGGACAGGGGTTTGGCGGGGAGCTGTTTTTT. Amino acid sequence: CASTFQPGQGFGGELFF.

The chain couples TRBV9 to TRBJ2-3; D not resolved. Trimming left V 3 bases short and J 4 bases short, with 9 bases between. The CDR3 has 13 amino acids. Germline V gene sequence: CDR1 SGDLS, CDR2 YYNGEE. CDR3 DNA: TGTGCCAGCAGCGCCCACTCCTCAGATACGCAGTATTTT. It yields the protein CASSAHSSDTQYF.

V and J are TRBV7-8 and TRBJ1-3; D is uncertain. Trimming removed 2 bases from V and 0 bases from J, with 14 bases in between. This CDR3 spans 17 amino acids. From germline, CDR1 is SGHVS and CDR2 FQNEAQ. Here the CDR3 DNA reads TGTGCCAGCAGCTTAAGCGCCGGAGGTCCCTCTGGAAACACCATATATTTT. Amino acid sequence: CASSLSAGGPSGNTIYF.

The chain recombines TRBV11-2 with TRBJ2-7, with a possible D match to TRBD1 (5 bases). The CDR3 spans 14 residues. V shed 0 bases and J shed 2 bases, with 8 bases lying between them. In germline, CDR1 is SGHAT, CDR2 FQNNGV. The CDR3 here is CASSLDYRTYEQYF. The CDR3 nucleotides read TGTGCCAGCAGCTTAGATTACAGGACCTACGAGCAGTACTTC.

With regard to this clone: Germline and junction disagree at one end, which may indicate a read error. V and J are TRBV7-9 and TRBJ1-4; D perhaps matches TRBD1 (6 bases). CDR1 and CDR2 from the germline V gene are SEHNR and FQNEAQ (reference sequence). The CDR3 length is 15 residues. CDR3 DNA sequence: TGTTCCAGCAGCTTTTCGGGGGGCAAAAATGAAAAACTGTTTTTT. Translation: CSSSFSGGKNEKLFF.

CDR3 sequence: CASSPDGPYGYTF. The CDR3 nucleotides are TGTGCCAGTAGCCCTGATGGGCCCTATGGCTACACCTTC. The rearrangement joins TRBV19 to TRBJ1-2; D gene uncertain. Trimming stripped 6 bases from V and 4 bases from J, with 12 bases between. The CDR3 is made up of 13 amino acids. Germline V gene lookup returns CDR1 LNHDA and CDR2 SQIVND (reference sequence).

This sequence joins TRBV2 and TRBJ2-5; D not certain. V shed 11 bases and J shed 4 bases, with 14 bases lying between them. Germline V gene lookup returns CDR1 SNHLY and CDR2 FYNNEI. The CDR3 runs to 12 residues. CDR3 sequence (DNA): TGTGCCTCGAGGCCGGAACTAGAGACCCAGTACTTC. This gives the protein CASRPELETQYF.

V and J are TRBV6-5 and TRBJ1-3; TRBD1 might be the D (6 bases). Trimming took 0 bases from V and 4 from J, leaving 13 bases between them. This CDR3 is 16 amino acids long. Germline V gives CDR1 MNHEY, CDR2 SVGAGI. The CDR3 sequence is CASSYSTGRGGNTIYF. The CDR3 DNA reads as TGTGCCAGCAGTTACTCGACAGGTCGAGGGGGAAACACCATATATTTT.

The CDR3 DNA follows: TGTGCCAGCACTTCACAGGGGCTGGCAAACACCATATATTTT. Translated, it gives CASTSQGLANTIYF. This chain connects TRBV6-1 to TRBJ1-3; 7 bases agree with TRBD1. Germline-derived CDR1 and CDR2 are MNHNS and SASEGT. Losses at the gene ends were 7 bases for V and 6 bases for J; bases not matched to a gene: 9. The CDR3 contains 14 residues.

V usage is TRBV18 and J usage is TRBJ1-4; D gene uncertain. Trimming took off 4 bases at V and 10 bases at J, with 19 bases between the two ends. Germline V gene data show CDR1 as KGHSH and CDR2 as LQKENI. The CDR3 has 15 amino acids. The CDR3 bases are TGTGCCAGCTCACAGAGCGAACCCCCCCGGGGAAAACTGTTTTTT. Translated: CASSQSEPPRGKLFF. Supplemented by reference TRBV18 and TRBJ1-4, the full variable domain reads NAGVMQNPRHLVRRRGQEARLRCSPMKGHSHVYWYRQLPEEGLKFMVYLQKENIIDESGMPKERFSAEFPKEGPSILRIQQVVRGDSAAYFCASSQSEPPRGKLFFGSGTQLSVL.

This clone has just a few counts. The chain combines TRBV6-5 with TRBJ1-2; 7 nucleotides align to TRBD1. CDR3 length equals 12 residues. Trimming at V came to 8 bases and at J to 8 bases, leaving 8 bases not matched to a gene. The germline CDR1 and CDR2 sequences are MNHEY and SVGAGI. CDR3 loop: CASLHQGGGYTF. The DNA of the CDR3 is TGTGCCAGCTTACATCAGGGGGGAGGCTACACCTTC.

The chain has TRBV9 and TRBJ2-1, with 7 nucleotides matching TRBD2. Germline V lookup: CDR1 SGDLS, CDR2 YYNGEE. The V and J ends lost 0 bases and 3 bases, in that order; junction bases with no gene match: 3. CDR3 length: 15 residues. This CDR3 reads CASSVDGGGYNEQFF. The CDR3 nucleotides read TGTGCCAGCAGCGTAGATGGCGGGGGCTACAATGAGCAGTTCTTC.

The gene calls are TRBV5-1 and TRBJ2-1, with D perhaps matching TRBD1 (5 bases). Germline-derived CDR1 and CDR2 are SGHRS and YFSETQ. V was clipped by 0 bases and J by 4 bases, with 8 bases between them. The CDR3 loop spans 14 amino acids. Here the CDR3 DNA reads TGCGCCAGCAGCTTGGAGGACACTTACAATGAGCAGTTCTTC. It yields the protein CASSLEDTYNEQFF. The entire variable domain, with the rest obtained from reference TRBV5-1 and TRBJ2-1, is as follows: KAGVTQTPRYLIKTRGQQVTLSCSPISGHRSVSWYQQTPGQGLQFLFEYFSETQRNKGNFPGRFSGRQFSNSRSEMNVSTLELGDSALYLCASSLEDTYNEQFFGPGTRLTVL.

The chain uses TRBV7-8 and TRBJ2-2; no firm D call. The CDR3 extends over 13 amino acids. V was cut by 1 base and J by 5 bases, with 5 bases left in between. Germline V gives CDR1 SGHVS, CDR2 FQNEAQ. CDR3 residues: CASSLVQTGELFF. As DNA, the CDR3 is TGTGCCAGCAGCTTAGTACAGACCGGGGAGCTGTTTTTT.

The CDR3 DNA follows: TGTGCCAGCAGCCAATCCGGACAGGGAAACTATGGCTACACCTTC. Translation gives CASSQSGQGNYGYTF. This chain links TRBV4-2 with TRBJ1-2; 8 nucleotides match TRBD1. J lost 2 bases, V lost 2 bases, and 4 bases had no gene match. Germline CDR1 is LGHNA and CDR2 is YNFKEQ. This CDR3 region has 15 residues.

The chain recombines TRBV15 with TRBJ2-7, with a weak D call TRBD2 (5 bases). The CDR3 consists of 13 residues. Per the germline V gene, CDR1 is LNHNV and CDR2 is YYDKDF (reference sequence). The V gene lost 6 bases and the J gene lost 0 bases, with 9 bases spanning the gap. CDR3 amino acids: CATSGGGSYEQYF. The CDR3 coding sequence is TGTGCCACCAGTGGCGGAGGCTCCTACGAGCAGTACTTC.

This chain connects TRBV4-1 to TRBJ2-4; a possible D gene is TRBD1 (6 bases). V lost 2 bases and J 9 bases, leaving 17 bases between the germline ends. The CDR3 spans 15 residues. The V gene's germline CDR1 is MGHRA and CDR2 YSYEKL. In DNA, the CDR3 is TGCGCCAGCAGCCAAAACAGGGACGGCCTAGCCATTCAGTACTTC. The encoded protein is CASSQNRDGLAIQYF.

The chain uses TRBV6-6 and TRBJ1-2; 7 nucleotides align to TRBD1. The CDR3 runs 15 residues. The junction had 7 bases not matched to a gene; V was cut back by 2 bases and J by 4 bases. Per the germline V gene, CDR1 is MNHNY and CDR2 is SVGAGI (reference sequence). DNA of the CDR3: TGTGCCAGCAGTTACGATCAGGGGGGTAGCTATGGCTACACCTTC. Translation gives CASSYDQGGSYGYTF.

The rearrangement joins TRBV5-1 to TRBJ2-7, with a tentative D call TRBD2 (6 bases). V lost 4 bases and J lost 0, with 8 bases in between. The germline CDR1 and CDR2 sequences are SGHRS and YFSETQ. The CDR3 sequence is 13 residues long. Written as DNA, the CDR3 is TGCGCCAGCAGCCGGGAGAGCTCCTACGAGCAGTACTTC. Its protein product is CASSRESSYEQYF.

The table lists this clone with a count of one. Here the CDR3 reads CASSEGYRGLGETQYF. The CDR3 DNA reads TGTGCCAGCAGTGAAGGGTACAGGGGGCTGGGAGAGACCCAGTACTTC. V gene TRBV2 combines with J gene TRBJ2-5; 9 nucleotides match TRBD1. J lost 4 bases, V lost 1 base, and 7 bases had no gene match. There are 16 residues in the CDR3. CDR1 SNHLY and CDR2 FYNNEI come from the germline V gene.

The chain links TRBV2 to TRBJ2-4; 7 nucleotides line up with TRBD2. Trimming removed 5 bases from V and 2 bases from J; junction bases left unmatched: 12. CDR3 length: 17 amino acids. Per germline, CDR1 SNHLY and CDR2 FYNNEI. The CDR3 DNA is TGTGCCAGCAGTTCGGGGTTTGGGGGGGATACCAAAAACATTCAGTACTTC. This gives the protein CASSSGFGGDTKNIQYF.

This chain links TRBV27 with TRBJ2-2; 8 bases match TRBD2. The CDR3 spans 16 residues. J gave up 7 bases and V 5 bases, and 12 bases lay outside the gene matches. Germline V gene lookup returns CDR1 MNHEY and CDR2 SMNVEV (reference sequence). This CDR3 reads CASSKAVAGISGELFF. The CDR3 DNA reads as TGTGCCAGCAGTAAGGCTGTAGCGGGGATAAGCGGGGAGCTGTTTTTT.

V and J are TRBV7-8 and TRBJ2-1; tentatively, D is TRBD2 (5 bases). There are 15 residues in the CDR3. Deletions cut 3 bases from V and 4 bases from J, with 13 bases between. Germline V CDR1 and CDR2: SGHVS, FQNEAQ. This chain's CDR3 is CASSFQEASYNEQFF. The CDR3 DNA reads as TGTGCCAGCAGCTTCCAGGAGGCTAGTTACAATGAGCAGTTCTTC. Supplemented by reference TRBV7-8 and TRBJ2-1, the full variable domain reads GAGVSQSPRYKVAKRGQDVALRCDPISGHVSLFWYQQALGQGPEFLTYFQNEAQLDKSGLPSDRFFAERPEGSVSTLKIQRTQQEDSAVYLCASSFQEASYNEQFFGPGTRLTVL.

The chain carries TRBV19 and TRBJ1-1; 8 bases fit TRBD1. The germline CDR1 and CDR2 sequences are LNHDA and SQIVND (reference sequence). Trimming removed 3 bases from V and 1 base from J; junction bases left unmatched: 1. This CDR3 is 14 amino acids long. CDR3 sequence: CASSIRGPNTEAFF. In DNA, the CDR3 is TGTGCCAGTAGTATCAGGGGGCCGAACACTGAAGCTTTCTTT.

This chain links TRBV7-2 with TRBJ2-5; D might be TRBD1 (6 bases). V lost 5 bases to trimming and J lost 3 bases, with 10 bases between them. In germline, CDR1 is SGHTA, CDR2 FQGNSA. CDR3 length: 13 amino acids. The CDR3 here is CASSGRTEETQYF. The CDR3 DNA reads TGTGCCAGCAGCGGACGGACAGAAGAGACCCAGTACTTC.

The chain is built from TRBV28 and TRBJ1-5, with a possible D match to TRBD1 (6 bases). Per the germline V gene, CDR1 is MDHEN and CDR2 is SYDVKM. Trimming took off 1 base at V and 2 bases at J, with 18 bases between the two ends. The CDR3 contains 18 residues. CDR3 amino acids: CASSLFWQGSWGNQPQHF. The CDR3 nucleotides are TGTGCCAGCAGTTTATTTTGGCAGGGGAGTTGGGGCAATCAGCCCCAGCATTTT.